This T cell receptor beta chain was captured by sequencing in a study of blood T cells in healthy people across ages. For the second PCR, which ran for 7 to 11 cycles, a sample-barcoded 5' primer and a J-beta primer mix were used. TCRdb re-derived calls from the 5' RACE reads in MiXCR, one entry per CDR3 protein. The sample consists of 650,000 to 700,000 distinct CDR3 sequences, less than 40% of them appearing once. Every donor provided 8.5 to 10 milliliters of peripheral blood. This receptor was obtained from a woman of 80 years or more in good health. The sequencing sample was made of blood.

CDR3 DNA sequence: TGTGCCAGCAGCTTAGCGGGGAGCGGGCAGAGCGTCGGCTACACCTTC. This encodes CASSLAGSGQSVGYTF. This chain joins TRBV7-2 and TRBJ1-2; D unclear. The CDR3 consists of 16 residues. Germline V gives CDR1 SGHTA, CDR2 FQGNSA. V was shortened by 0 bases and J by 8 bases, with 19 bases between the two germline ends.